The clone carrying this TCR beta chain was seen at least ten times. What it recognizes is unknown. This sample stems from a study of CD8 T cells in ankylosing spondylitis. Whole-study findings and limits: Characteristic, it appeared, of ankylosing spondylitis blood was a TCR beta motif of seven or eight highly homologous variants. Disease-linked clones bore a CD8+ phenotype, appearing relatively rarely in peripheral blood.

V shed 1 base and J shed 11 bases, with 17 bases lying between them. CDR1 MGHRA and CDR2 YSYEKL come from the germline V gene. CDR3 length: 14 residues. TCRdb ran MiXCR on the 5' RACE reads and lists one entry per CDR3 protein. The sample yields 200,000 to 250,000 distinct CDR3 sequences, about 10% seen once. This receptor was taken from a male donor with ankylosing spondylitis or in good health (not recorded which). The chain links TRBV4-1 to TRBJ1-1, with D maybe TRBD1 (6 bases). Sequencing input: blood, either unsorted or a sorted T cell fraction (not recorded which). The CDR3 sequence is CASSQVGQSFAAFF. The DNA of the CDR3 is TGCGCCAGCAGCCAAGTCGGACAGTCTTTTGCCGCTTTCTTT.